Here is one T cell receptor beta chain with its context. The target antigen is unknown. The germline V and J ends were trimmed by 4 bases and 4 bases, with 15 bases remaining between them. Per germline, CDR1 SGDLS and CDR2 YYNGEE. The CDR3 length is 14 residues. This entry is derived from a study of regulatory T cells in long-lasting Graves disease. Specified time point: persistent/refractory GD, antithyroid drugs over 5 years with positive TRAb. PBMC-derived RNA was used for the TCR library. Study-wide findings and caveats: When disease was persistent, TRBV28, TRBJ1-2 and TRBJ2-5 were the favored segments.

In building TCR beta libraries, iRepertoire HTBI primers were used together with Arm-PCR of CDR3 regions. TCRdb analysed the multiplex PCR reads with MiXCR anew, one entry per CDR3 protein. This repertoire shows approximately 380,000 distinct CDR3 sequences, less than 25% found once; its top ten account for roughly 20%. The sequencing used peripheral blood mononuclear cells (PBMCs), collected when the disease was refractory, from a patient treated with antithyroid drugs. The TCR sequence derives from a female donor with Graves disease. The chain recombines TRBV9 with TRBJ2-7; perhaps TRBD2 as D (6 bases). For the CDR3, the DNA is TGTGCCAGCAGCTCGAGGAGGGCCGGGTACGAGCAGTACTTC. Translated, it gives CASSSRRAGYEQYF.